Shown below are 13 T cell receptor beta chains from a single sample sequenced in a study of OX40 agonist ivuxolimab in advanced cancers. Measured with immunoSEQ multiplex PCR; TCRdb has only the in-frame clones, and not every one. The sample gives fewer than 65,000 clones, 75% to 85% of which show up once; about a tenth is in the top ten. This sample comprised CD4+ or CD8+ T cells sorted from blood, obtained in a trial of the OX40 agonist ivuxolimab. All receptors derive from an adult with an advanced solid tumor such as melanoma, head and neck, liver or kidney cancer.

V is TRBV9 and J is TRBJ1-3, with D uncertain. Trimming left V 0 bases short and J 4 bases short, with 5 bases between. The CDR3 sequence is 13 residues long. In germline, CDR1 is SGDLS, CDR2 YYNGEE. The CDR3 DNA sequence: TGTGCCAGCAGCGTAGGGGAGGGAAACACCATATATTTT. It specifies CASSVGEGNTIYF.

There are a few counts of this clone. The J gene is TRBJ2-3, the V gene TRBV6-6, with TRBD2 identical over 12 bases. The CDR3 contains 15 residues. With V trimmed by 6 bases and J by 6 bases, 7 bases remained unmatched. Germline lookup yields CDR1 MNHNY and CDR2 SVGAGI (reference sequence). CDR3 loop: CASSTGGLAGDTQYF. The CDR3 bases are TGTGCCAGCAGCACCGGAGGACTAGCGGGGGATACGCAGTATTTT.

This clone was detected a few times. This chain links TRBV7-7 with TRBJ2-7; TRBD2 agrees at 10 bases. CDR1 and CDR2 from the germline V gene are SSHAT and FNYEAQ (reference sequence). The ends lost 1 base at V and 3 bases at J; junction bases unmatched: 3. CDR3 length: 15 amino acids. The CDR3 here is CASSLGLAGDYEQYF. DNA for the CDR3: TGTGCCAGCAGCTTAGGCCTAGCGGGAGACTACGAGCAGTACTTC.

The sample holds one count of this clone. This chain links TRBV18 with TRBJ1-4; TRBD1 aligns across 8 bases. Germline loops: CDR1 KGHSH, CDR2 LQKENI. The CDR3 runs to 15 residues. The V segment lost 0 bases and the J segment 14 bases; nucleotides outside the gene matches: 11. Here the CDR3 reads CASSPPGDSGGSLFF. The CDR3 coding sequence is TGTGCCAGCTCACCACCGGGGGATTCAGGGGGCAGCCTGTTTTTT.

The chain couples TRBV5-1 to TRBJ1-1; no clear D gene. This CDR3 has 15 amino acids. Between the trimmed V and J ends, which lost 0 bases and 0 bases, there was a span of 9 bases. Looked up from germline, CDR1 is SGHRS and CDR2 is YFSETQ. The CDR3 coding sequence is TGCGCCAGCAGCTTGGATGCGCACATGAACACTGAAGCTTTCTTT. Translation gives CASSLDAHMNTEAFF.

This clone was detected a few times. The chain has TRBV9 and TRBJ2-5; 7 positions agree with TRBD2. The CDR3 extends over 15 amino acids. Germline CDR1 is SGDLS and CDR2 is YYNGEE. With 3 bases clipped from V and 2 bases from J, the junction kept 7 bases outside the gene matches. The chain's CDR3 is CASSGEGMSQETQYF. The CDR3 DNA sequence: TGTGCCAGCAGCGGGGAGGGTATGTCACAAGAGACCCAGTACTTC.

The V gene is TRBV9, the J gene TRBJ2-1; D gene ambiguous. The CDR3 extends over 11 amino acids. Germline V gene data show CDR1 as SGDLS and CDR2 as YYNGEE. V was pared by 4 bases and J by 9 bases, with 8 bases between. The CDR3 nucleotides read TGTGCCAGCAGCTCACTCGGTGAGCAGTTCTTC. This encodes CASSSLGEQFF. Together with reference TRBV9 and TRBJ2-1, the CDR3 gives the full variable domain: DSGVTQTPKHLITATGQRVTLRCSPRSGDLSVYWYQQSLDQGLQFLIQYYNGEERAKGNILERFSAQQFPDLHSELNLSSLELGDSALYFCASSSLGEQFFGPGTRLTVL.

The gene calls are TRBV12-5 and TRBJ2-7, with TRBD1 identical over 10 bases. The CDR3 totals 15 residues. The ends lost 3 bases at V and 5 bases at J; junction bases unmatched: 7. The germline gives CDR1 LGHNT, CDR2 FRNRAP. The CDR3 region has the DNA TGTGCTAGTGGTTTTATGGGGACAGGGGACAACGAGCAGTACTTC. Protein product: CASGFMGTGDNEQYF.

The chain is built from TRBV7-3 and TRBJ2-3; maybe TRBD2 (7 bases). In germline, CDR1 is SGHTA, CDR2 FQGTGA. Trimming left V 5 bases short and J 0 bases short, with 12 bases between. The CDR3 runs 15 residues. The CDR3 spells CASSQRGGSTDTQYF. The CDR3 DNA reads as TGTGCCAGCAGCCAAAGGGGGGGTAGCACAGATACGCAGTATTTT.

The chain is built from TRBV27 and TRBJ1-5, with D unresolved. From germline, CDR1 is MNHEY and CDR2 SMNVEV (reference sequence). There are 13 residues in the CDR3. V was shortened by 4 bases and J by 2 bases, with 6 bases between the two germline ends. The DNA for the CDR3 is TGTGCCAGCAGTTCCGGGGGCAATCAGCCCCAGCATTTT. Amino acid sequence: CASSSGGNQPQHF.

The CDR3 sequence is CASSLSFGGGLTDTQYF. In DNA, the CDR3 is TGTGCCAGCAGCTTATCTTTCGGGGGGGGCCTGACAGATACGCAGTATTTT. The J gene is TRBJ2-3, the V gene TRBV11-2; 8 nucleotides align to TRBD2. V shed 2 bases and J 3 bases; nucleotides not matched to a gene: 10. The CDR3 is made up of 17 amino acids. CDR1 and CDR2 (germline): SGHAT, FQNNGV.

CDR3 sequence reads: CASSYNSLDEQFF. In DNA form, the CDR3 reads TGTGCCAGCAGTTACAATTCTTTGGATGAGCAGTTCTTC. The chain is built from TRBV6-6 and TRBJ2-1, with D hard to call. CDR1 is MNHNY, CDR2 SVGAGI, per germline (reference sequence). V was shortened by 2 bases and J by 8 bases, with 10 bases between the two germline ends. The CDR3 has 13 residues.

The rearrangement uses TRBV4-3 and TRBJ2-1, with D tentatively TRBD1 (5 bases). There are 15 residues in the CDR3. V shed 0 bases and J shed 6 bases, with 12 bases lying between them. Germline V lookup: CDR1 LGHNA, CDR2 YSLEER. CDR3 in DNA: TGCGCCAGCAGCCAAGATGGCAGGGTTGGCAATGAGCAGTTCTTC. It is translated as CASSQDGRVGNEQFF.